These T cell receptor beta chains were read from a single sample in a study of control samples from healthy donors and cancer patients. Profiling relied on immunoSEQ multiplex PCR, and the TCRdb table lists in-frame clones only, not all of them. The sample has 400,000 to 500,000 clones, 75% to 95% seen once. Sequencing was performed on PBMCs. The origin of the receptors is a man aged 40-50 years with head and neck cancer. The CDR3 runs from the conserved cysteine through the conserved F or W. A D gene is named only where the DNA matches it firmly. A row's size may be missing; if present it is once, few, many or a size class.

V: TRBV6-5
D: -
size: -
J: TRBJ2-7
DNA: TGTGCCAGTCGGCAGCGGGACAGGTCCTACGAGCAGTACTTC
CDR3: CASRQRDRSYEQYF

V: TRBV5-4
D: -
size: -
J: TRBJ2-7
DNA: TGTGCCAGCAGCCCTGGCCCCGGGACGCTGGCCTACGAGCAGTACTTC
CDR3: CASSPGPGTLAYEQYF

V: TRBV4-1
D: -
size: -
J: TRBJ2-3
DNA: TGCGCCAGCAGCCAAGGGGTTAGCGAGACAGATACGCAGTATTTT
CDR3: CASSQGVSETDTQYF

V: TRBV6-5
D: -
size: -
J: TRBJ1-2
DNA: TGTGCCAGCAGTTCGGGGGCGCCTAACTATGGCTACACCTTC
CDR3: CASSSGAPNYGYTF

V: TRBV28
D: -
size: -
J: TRBJ1-2
DNA: TGTGCCAGCAGACATCGTGGGGATAATGGCTACACCTTC
CDR3: CASRHRGDNGYTF

V: TRBV7-8
D: -
size: few
J: TRBJ1-5
DNA: TGTGCCAGCAGCCCCGGAGAGGGGCGGTTTCAGCCCCAGCATTTT
CDR3: CASSPGEGRFQPQHF

V: TRBV27
D: TRBD2
size: -
J: TRBJ2-1
DNA: TGTGCCAGCAGTCCACCAATTATAGCGGGAGCTTACAATGAGCAGTTCTTC
CDR3: CASSPPIIAGAYNEQFF

V: TRBV7-6
D: -
size: -
J: TRBJ1-2
DNA: TGTGCCAGCAGCTTTATGGTCGGGAGGGGGGCCCGATATGGTGGCTACACCTTC
CDR3: CASSFMVGRGARYGGYTF

V: TRBV28
D: TRBD1
size: -
J: TRBJ1-5
DNA: TGTGCCAGCATCTGGCAGGGGGCGGGCAATCAGCCCCAGCATTTT
CDR3: CASIWQGAGNQPQHF

V: TRBV28
D: -
size: once
J: TRBJ1-4
DNA: TGTGCCAGCAGTTTAACCGGAGGGGGTGAAAAACTGTTTTTT
CDR3: CASSLTGGGEKLFF

V: TRBV9
D: -
size: -
J: TRBJ2-7
DNA: TGTGCCAGCAGCGGGCAGGAAGCCTACGAGCAGTACTTC
CDR3: CASSGQEAYEQYF

V: TRBV7-2
D: TRBD2
size: -
J: TRBJ2-1
DNA: TGTGCCAGCAGAATAGGGACTAGCGGCTTAGGTGAGCAGTTCTTC
CDR3: CASRIGTSGLGEQFF

V: TRBV2
D: -
size: once
J: TRBJ2-6
DNA: TGTGCCAGCTTAGGGTTCTCTGGGGCCAACGTCCTGACTTTC
CDR3: CASLGFSGANVLTF

V: TRBV6-5
D: -
size: -
J: TRBJ1-5
DNA: TGTGCCAGCAGTTACTCAGATCGGTTTGGTCCCCAGCATTTT
CDR3: CASSYSDRFGPQHF

V: TRBV29-1
D: TRBD1
size: -
J: TRBJ1-5
DNA: TGCAGCGTCGGGGGACAGGGAGGAGGAAATCAGCCCCAGCATTTT
CDR3: CSVGGQGGGNQPQHF

V: TRBV11-3
D: -
size: -
J: TRBJ1-6
DNA: TGTGCCAGCAGCTTAGATGGGGTAAATTCACCCCTCCACTTT
CDR3: CASSLDGVNSPLHF

V: TRBV7-3
D: TRBD2
size: -
J: TRBJ2-3
DNA: TGTGCCAGCAGAGTGGCGGGAGCCGATACGCAGTATTTT
CDR3: CASRVAGADTQYF

V: TRBV10-3
D: -
size: -
J: TRBJ1-1
DNA: TGTGCCATCAGGTGGTCGACGGATAACACTGAAGCTTTCTTT
CDR3: CAIRWSTDNTEAFF

V: TRBV6-5
D: -
size: once
J: TRBJ2-5
DNA: TGTGCCACCATGGGGGGCCAAGAGACCCAGTACTTC
CDR3: CATMGGQETQYF

V: TRBV11-1
D: -
size: -
J: TRBJ2-5
DNA: TGTGCCAGCAGCTTACCGACCGAGGCGCAAGAGACCCAGTACTTC
CDR3: CASSLPTEAQETQYF

V: TRBV6-5
D: -
size: -
J: TRBJ2-3
DNA: TGTGCCAGCAGTTACTCGAGAGCTACGGCAGATACGCAGTATTTT
CDR3: CASSYSRATADTQYF

V: TRBV5-1
D: TRBD1
size: -
J: TRBJ2-3
DNA: TGCGCCAGCAGCATTCGACAGGGTTTCGCAGATACGCAGTATTTT
CDR3: CASSIRQGFADTQYF

V: TRBV6-4
D: -
size: -
J: TRBJ1-1
DNA: TGTGCCAGCAGTCCGGAGGGGGGGAACACTGAAGCTTTCTTT
CDR3: CASSPEGGNTEAFF

V: TRBV27
D: -
size: -
J: TRBJ1-2
DNA: TGTGCCAGCAGGGCGTCGGGGGCGGAAAAGGGTTACACCTTC
CDR3: CASRASGAEKGYTF

V: TRBV5-1
D: -
size: -
J: TRBJ2-1
DNA: TGCGCCAGCAGCCCCTTCGACCGGGACTACAATGAGCAGTTCTTC
CDR3: CASSPFDRDYNEQFF

V: TRBV7-9
D: TRBD1
size: -
J: TRBJ2-7
DNA: TGTGCCAGCAGCTTATCCCAGGGGGCCTACGAGCAGTACTTC
CDR3: CASSLSQGAYEQYF

V: TRBV19
D: -
size: -
J: TRBJ2-3
DNA: TGTGCCAGTAGTATATCCGATACGCAGTATTTT
CDR3: CASSISDTQYF

V: TRBV7-3
D: TRBD2
size: -
J: TRBJ2-1
DNA: TGTGCCAGCAGCTTAACGTCCGGGACTAGCCCCAACCGCAATGAGCAGTTCTTC
CDR3: CASSLTSGTSPNRNEQFF

V: TRBV5-4
D: -
size: -
J: TRBJ2-7
DNA: TGTGCCAGCAGCTTTTTTCCTCGGCAGGACTACGAGCAGTACTTC
CDR3: CASSFFPRQDYEQYF

V: TRBV5-4
D: -
size: -
J: TRBJ2-5
DNA: TGTGCCAGCAGCCTGCCACAGGGTAGTGAGACCCAGTACTTC
CDR3: CASSLPQGSETQYF

V: TRBV29-1
D: -
size: -
J: TRBJ2-7
DNA: TGCAGCGTTGAAGATAAAATATACGAGCAGTACTTC
CDR3: CSVEDKIYEQYF

V: TRBV11-2
D: TRBD1
size: -
J: TRBJ2-1
DNA: TGTGCCAGCAGCTTGACAGGGGGCAATGAGCAGTTCTTC
CDR3: CASSLTGGNEQFF

V: TRBV30
D: -
size: -
J: TRBJ1-3
DNA: TGTGCCTGGAGTGTACAAGGGGTCTCCTCTGGAAACACCATATATTTT
CDR3: CAWSVQGVSSGNTIYF